The sequence of this T cell receptor beta chain was determined in a study of OX40 agonist ivuxolimab in advanced cancers. About the study: Under the entry rules, prior anti-PD-1, anti-PD-L1 or anti-CTLA-4 therapy was allowed, and 40% had some.

Sequencing used immunoSEQ multiplex PCR; TCRdb keeps in-frame clones, though not all of them. The top ten clones hold roughly 7.3% of a sample with tens of thousands of clones, approximately 80% of them seen once. The ends were cut back, 7 bases at V and 1 base at J, with 10 bases in the middle. This CDR3 has 13 residues. CDR1 and CDR2 from the germline V gene are SNHLY and FYNNEI. The investigators sampled blood at baseline, at cycle 4 day 1, and at cycle 7 day 1. The V and J genes are TRBV2 and TRBJ1-1, with a tentative D call TRBD1 (5 bases). Material: CD4+ or CD8+ T cells sorted from blood, obtained in a trial of the OX40 agonist ivuxolimab. This sequence was found in an adult with an advanced solid tumor such as melanoma, head and neck, liver or kidney cancer. The CDR3 here is CASIRDRNTEAFF. The CDR3 bases are TGTGCCAGCATTAGAGACAGGAACACTGAAGCTTTCTTT.